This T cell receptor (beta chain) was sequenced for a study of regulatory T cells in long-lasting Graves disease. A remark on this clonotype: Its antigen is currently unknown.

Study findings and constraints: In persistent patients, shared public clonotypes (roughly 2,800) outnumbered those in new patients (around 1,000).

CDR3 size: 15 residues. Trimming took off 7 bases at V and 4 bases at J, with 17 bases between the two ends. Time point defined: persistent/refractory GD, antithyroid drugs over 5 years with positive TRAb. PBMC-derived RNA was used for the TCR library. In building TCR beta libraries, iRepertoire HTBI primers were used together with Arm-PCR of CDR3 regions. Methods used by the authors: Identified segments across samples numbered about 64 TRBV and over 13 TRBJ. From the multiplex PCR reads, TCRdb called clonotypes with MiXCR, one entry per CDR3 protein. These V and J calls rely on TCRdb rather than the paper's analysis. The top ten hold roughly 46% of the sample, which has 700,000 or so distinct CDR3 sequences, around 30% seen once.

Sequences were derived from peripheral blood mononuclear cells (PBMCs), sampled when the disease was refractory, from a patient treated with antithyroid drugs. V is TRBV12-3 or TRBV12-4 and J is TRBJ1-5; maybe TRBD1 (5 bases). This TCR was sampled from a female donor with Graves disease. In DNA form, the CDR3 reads TGTGCCAGCACCCCGTACGGGGGGAGGAATCAGCCCCAGCATTTT. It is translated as CASTPYGGRNQPQHF.